The following is a TCR beta chain sequence with its context. This clone was seen a single time. Its antigen is not yet known. Base qualities are not recorded, but no much larger clone differs from it by a single base. This entry is derived from a study of radiation and T cells in renal cell carcinoma (TCRdb year 2020). Notes on the research overall: Samples were obtained from a clinical trial, in which 15 Gy stereotactic body radiation therapy was delivered to primary renal cell carcinomas and nephrectomy was performed 4 weeks later. In total, approximately 53 samples, comprising around 25 tumors and roughly 27 peripheral blood samples, were subjected to TCR beta sequencing. In the approximately 57 samples combined, 4,016,671 unique CDR3 nucleotide sequences were found, encoding about 3 million unique CDR3 amino acid sequences. Here is what the overall study found, with its caveats: With a single-armed trial design, the study had no way to address how radiation dose or scheduling affects the TCR repertoire. Because pretreatment tumor biopsies were not available, the study could not determine whether clonotypes were already present within the tumor at baseline. Dynamics of the blood repertoire were not tracked past 4 weeks after treatment. In blood, the top tumor clonotypes increased from baseline to 2 weeks after radiation and then shrank by 4 weeks, which suggests a temporary expansion of tumor-resident clones.

What the time point label conveys for this sample: baseline pretreatment blood. Reading the label with the study, this specimen's treatment or condition is: 15 Gy SBRT to primary tumor, nephrectomy 4 weeks later. To follow tumor-enriched clonotypes, peripheral blood was collected serially from radiation-treated patients at baseline and again at 2 weeks and 4 weeks after SBRT. All patients had renal cell carcinoma with clear cell pathology. The QIAamp DNA Blood Mini Kit (Qiagen) was used to prepare genomic DNA for TCR sequencing. Samples were included in the analyses only if all quality control checks were passed. V ends up 6 bases short and J 2 bases short, with an unmatched junction base count of 4. From the cysteine up to the phenylalanine, the CDR3 has a length of 14 residues. The DNA shown is the 42-base CDR3, in frame from base 1. From the germline V gene, CDR1 is MNHNS and CDR2 is SASEGT. TCR beta libraries were generated from genomic DNA with the immunoSEQ kit, following the manufacturer's recommendations. Library preparation used a first multiplex PCR with proprietary primers, then a second PCR adding unique barcodes, with bead cleanups after each round. A positive control reaction and a negative control reaction, both provided in the kit, were run with every batch of samples. The final libraries underwent checking on an Agilent 4200 TapeStation D1000 ScreenTape, volumetric pooling, and quantification by qPCR. Sequencing was performed on an Illumina NextSeq500 with a MidOutput 150-cycle cartridge, and 156 Read1 and 15 Index1 cycles were run with kit custom primers. The pooled library was loaded at roughly 1 pM, with a 20% PhiX control spiked in. The authors' pipeline ran thus. The vendor-processed data were analyzed in R, and a clonotype was defined as all T cells that share the same CDR3 nucleotide sequence. In the clone abundance analyses, frequencies were normalized to the 10,000 most abundant clones in each sample. Before analysis, public T cell clones were removed, and these numbered fewer than five per sample on average. Tumor-enriched and baseline blood-enriched clonotypes were defined by at least a 32-fold difference in abundance between compartments. A beta-binomial differential abundance model was used to identify clonotypes that were expanded or contracted between blood time points. Similarity between tumor and blood repertoires was quantified using the Baroni-Urbani and Buser coefficient, and groups were compared with two-tailed Wilcoxon tests in R. Sourced from immuneACCESS, this table was stored by TCRdb with only in-frame sequences that have V and J called. A share of the clones is absent; for the studies checked, an unresolved V gene accounts for under half, and the remainder has no known explanation. V, J and clone size reflect that table, while D and trimming were determined from the DNA. This sample lists more than 140,000 clones; 70% to 90% were detected once. The top ten hold roughly 23% of the sample.

Specimen: blood, collected from a patient whose treatment included radiotherapy and nephrectomy. The clonotype comes from a woman aged 45-65 years with renal cell carcinoma. The chain uses TRBV6-1 and TRBJ1-5; a stretch of 7 junction bases matches TRBD1. The DNA is as follows: TGTGCCAGCAGAGAGGGGGCTGGCAATCAGCCCCAGCATTTT. Its protein reads: CASREGAGNQPQHF.